One sample yielded the 7 T cell receptor beta chains listed below, sequenced in a study of PD-1 blockade in classical Hodgkin lymphoma (dated by TCRdb to the early 2020s). The sample's time point label, in plain terms: cycle 1 day 1 (C1D1), immediately before nivolumab initiation. Relapse after autologous stem cell transplantation had occurred in all trial patients, and cohorts A, B and C were distinguished by prior brentuximab vedotin exposure. Libraries came from the immunoSEQ multiplex PCR assay. Not all clones reach the TCRdb copy of this immuneACCESS table, which keeps in-frame sequences only. Checked studies attribute under half of the gap to unresolved V genes and leave the rest unexplained. The sample table lists tens of thousands of clones, around 80% of them with a count of one. Around 15% of the sample rests with the top ten. The sequenced sample was peripheral blood mononuclear cells (PBMCs), obtained at baseline. These receptors were obtained from a human donor with classical Hodgkin lymphoma.

The V call is TRBV18, the J call TRBJ2-5; D possibly matches TRBD1 or TRBD2 (5 bases each). This CDR3 spans 17 amino acids. CDR1 and CDR2 from the germline V gene are KGHSH and LQKENI. Between the trimmed V and J ends, which lost 2 bases and 1 base, there was a span of 17 bases. The CDR3 DNA reads TGTGCCAGCTCACCAGTCAAGTGGGGGAGTGCCCAAGAGACCCAGTACTTC. It codes for CASSPVKWGSAQETQYF.

This clone showed up just once. The chain couples TRBV7-9 to TRBJ1-1; 8 bases align to TRBD1. V dropped 3 bases and J dropped 3; count of bases not matched to a gene: 0. The germline V gene has CDR1 SEHNR and CDR2 FQNEAQ (reference sequence). The CDR3 spans 13 residues. This chain's CDR3 is CASSLDRDTEAFF. Written as DNA, the CDR3 is TGTGCCAGCAGCTTGGACAGGGACACTGAAGCTTTCTTT.

The rearrangement links TRBV9 to TRBJ1-6; unclear D gene. The CDR3 runs to 14 residues. The germline V gene encodes CDR1 SGDLS and CDR2 YYNGEE. Trimming shortened V by 4 bases and J by 8 bases, and 13 bases separated the two germline ends. This CDR3 reads CASSPRTVHSPLHF. DNA of the CDR3: TGTGCCAGCAGCCCCAGGACGGTCCATTCACCCCTCCACTTT.

V is TRBV5-6 and J is TRBJ1-4; D perhaps matches TRBD1 (5 bases). The CDR3 consists of 15 residues. Germline CDR1 and CDR2: SGHDT and YYEEEE. V lost 0 bases to trimming and J lost 5 bases, with 11 bases between them. CDR3 amino acids: CASSLARRGNEKLFF. CDR3 DNA sequence: TGTGCCAGCAGCTTGGCCCGGCGGGGGAATGAAAAACTGTTTTTT. The complete variable domain, with remaining parts taken from reference TRBV5-6 and TRBJ1-4, reads DAGVTQSPTHLIKTRGQQVTLRCSPKSGHDTVSWYQQALGQGPQFIFQYYEEEERQRGNFPDRFSGHQFPNYSSELNVNALLLGDSALYLCASSLARRGNEKLFFGSGTQLSVL.

The rearrangement joins TRBV5-8 to TRBJ1-2; tentatively, D is TRBD1 (5 bases). CDR3 length: 15 amino acids. Per germline, CDR1 SGHTS and CDR2 YDEGEE. V dropped 1 base and J dropped 3 bases, with 13 bases sitting between them. The CDR3 DNA reads TGTGCCAGCAGCTTGACTGTCAGGGCGGACTATGGCTACACCTTC. This sequence encodes CASSLTVRADYGYTF.

The rearrangement links TRBV6-6 to TRBJ2-3; TRBD1 might be the D (6 bases). Germline V gene lookup returns CDR1 MNHNY and CDR2 SVGAGI (reference sequence). With 2 bases removed from V and 3 bases from J, the gap between germline ends came to 12 bases. The CDR3 spans 15 residues. The CDR3 nucleotides read TGTGCCAGCAGTTACAAGTCGGGGACAACAGATACGCAGTATTTT. Translation gives CASSYKSGTTDTQYF.

The V call is TRBV18, the J call TRBJ2-7; D uncertain. The CDR3 spans 13 residues. The ends were cut back, 2 bases at V and 5 bases at J, with 10 bases in the middle. Germline CDR1 and CDR2: KGHSH and LQKENI. In DNA, the CDR3 is TGTGCCAGCTCACCATATACAGAGCACGAGCAGTACTTC. Its translation: CASSPYTEHEQYF.